A single sample is the source of the 8 T cell receptor beta chains below, sequenced in a study of CD8 T cells in Susac syndrome. RNA was extracted with the RNeasy kit, and a quantity of roughly 0.45 to 1 ug was reverse transcribed using random hexamers. TCRdb processed the immunoSEQ multiplex PCR reads anew with MiXCR; each CDR3 protein has one entry. The sample records over 120,000 distinct CDR3 sequences, 94% being singletons. The sequencing sample was made of CD4+ T cells from PBMCs. The receptors shown here come from a human donor in good health.

In nucleotides, the CDR3 is TGTGCCAGCACCCTACCTTCGGGGTTCCCCGGGGAGCTGTTTTTT. Translating gives CASTLPSGFPGELFF. This sequence joins TRBV28 and TRBJ2-2; D is possibly TRBD2 (5 bases). V lost 7 bases, J lost 6 bases, and 18 bases lay in between. The CDR3 consists of 15 residues. Germline CDR1 is MDHEN and CDR2 is SYDVKM.

The chain links TRBV29-1 to TRBJ1-1, with 9 bases aligning to TRBD1. Germline CDR1 is SQVTM and CDR2 is ANQGSEA. CDR3 length equals 12 residues. Unmatched junction bases numbered 4, after V lost 7 bases and J lost 4 bases. CDR3 protein: CSARTGVTEAFF. DNA for the CDR3: TGCAGCGCCCGGACAGGGGTCACTGAAGCTTTCTTT.

This chain uses TRBV6-6 with TRBJ2-7; perhaps TRBD1 as D (5 bases). CDR3 length: 11 residues. Trimming took 5 bases from V and 8 from J, leaving 10 bases between them. Germline values: CDR1 MNHNY, CDR2 SVGAGI (reference sequence). CDR3 nucleotides: TGTGCCAGCAGTATTGGGGCCCAGCAGTACTTC. It yields the protein CASSIGAQQYF.

This clonotype was observed a few times. V and J are TRBV2 and TRBJ2-7; maybe TRBD1 (6 bases). V gave up 4 bases and J gave up 0 bases, with 10 bases separating them. The germline CDR1 and CDR2 sequences are SNHLY and FYNNEI. The CDR3 runs to 14 residues. The CDR3 sequence: CASSVGGSSYEQYF. The CDR3 nucleotides are TGTGCCAGCAGTGTTGGGGGCAGCTCCTACGAGCAGTACTTC.

The CDR3 sequence is CASSSSGADTQYF. CDR3 coding DNA: TGCGCCAGCAGCTCGTCGGGTGCAGATACGCAGTATTTT. V gene TRBV5-1 combines with J gene TRBJ2-3; D is unresolved. The CDR3 loop spans 13 amino acids. The germline CDR1 and CDR2 sequences are SGHRS and YFSETQ. Trimming pared 3 bases from V and 4 bases from J, leaving 9 bases between. Supplemented by reference TRBV5-1 and TRBJ2-3, the full variable domain reads KAGVTQTPRYLIKTRGQQVTLSCSPISGHRSVSWYQQTPGQGLQFLFEYFSETQRNKGNFPGRFSGRQFSNSRSEMNVSTLELGDSALYLCASSSSGADTQYFGPGTRLTVL.

V usage is TRBV12-3 or TRBV12-4 and J usage is TRBJ2-5; D is uncertain. The CDR3 totals 13 residues. V was clipped by 3 bases and J by 5 bases, with 10 bases between them. This chain's CDR3 is CASSFRLGETQYF. The CDR3 nucleotides are TGTGCCAGCAGTTTTCGACTCGGGGAGACCCAGTACTTC.

The chain is built from TRBV6-5 and TRBJ1-2; maybe TRBD1 (5 bases). V dropped 0 bases and J dropped 2 bases, with 16 bases sitting between them. This CDR3 spans 17 amino acids. The germline V gene encodes CDR1 MNHEY and CDR2 SVGAGI. The CDR3 sequence is CASSYSTRDLLNYGYTF. The CDR3 DNA reads as TGTGCCAGCAGTTACTCTACGCGGGACCTTCTAAACTATGGCTACACCTTC.

The V call is TRBV7-2, the J call TRBJ2-1, with D maybe TRBD2 (5 bases). The CDR3 spans 15 residues. V was trimmed by 6 bases and J by 2 bases, leaving 14 bases between them. Per germline, CDR1 SGHTA and CDR2 FQGNSA. DNA for the CDR3: TGTGCCAGCAGGTACGGGATTTCAACCTACAATGAGCAGTTCTTC. Translation: CASRYGISTYNEQFF.